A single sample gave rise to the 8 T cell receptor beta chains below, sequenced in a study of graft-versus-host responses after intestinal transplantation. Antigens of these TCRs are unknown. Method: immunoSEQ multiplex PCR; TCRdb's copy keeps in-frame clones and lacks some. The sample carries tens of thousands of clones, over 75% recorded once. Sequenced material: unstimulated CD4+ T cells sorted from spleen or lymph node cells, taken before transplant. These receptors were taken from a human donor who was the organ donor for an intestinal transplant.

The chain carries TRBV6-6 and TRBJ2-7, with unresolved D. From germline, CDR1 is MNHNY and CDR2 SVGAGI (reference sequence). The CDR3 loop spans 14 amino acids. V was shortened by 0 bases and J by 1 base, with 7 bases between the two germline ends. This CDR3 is CASSYSRQSYEQYV. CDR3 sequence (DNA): TGTGCCAGCAGTTACTCGAGACAATCCTACGAGCAGTACGTC.

The CDR3 nucleotides are TGTGCCAGCTCACCCGACTGGATCCAAGAGACCCAGTACTTC. Its protein product is CASSPDWIQETQYF. This rearrangement joins TRBV18 to TRBJ2-5; D gene uncertain. The germline CDR1 and CDR2 sequences are KGHSH and LQKENI. CDR3 size: 14 residues. Trimming took off 3 bases at V and 1 base at J, with 9 bases between the two ends.

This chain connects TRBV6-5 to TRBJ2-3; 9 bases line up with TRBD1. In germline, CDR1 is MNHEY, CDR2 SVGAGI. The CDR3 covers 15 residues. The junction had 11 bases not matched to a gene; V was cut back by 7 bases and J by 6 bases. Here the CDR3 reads CASKLQGAIADTQYF. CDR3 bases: TGTGCCAGCAAACTACAGGGGGCTATCGCGGATACGCAGTATTTT.

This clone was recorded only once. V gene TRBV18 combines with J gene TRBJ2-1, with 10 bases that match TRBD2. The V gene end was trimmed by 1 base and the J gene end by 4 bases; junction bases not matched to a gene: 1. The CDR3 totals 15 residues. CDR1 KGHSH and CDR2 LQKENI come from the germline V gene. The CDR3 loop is CASSPRLAGYNEQFF. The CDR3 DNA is TGTGCCAGCTCACCACGACTAGCGGGTTACAATGAGCAGTTCTTC.

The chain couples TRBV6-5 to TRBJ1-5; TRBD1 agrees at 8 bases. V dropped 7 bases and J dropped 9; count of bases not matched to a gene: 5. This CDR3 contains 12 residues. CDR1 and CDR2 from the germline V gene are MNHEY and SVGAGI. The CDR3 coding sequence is TGTGCCAGCAAGAGACAGGGGCGGCCCCAGCATTTT. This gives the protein CASKRQGRPQHF.

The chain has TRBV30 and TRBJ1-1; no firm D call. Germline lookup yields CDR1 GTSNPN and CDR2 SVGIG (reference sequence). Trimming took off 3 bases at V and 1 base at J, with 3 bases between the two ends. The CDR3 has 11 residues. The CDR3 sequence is CAWSWNTEAFF. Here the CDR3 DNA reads TGTGCCTGGAGCTGGAACACTGAAGCTTTCTTT. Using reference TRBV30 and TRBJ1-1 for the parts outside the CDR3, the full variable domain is SQTIHQWPATLVQPVGSPLSLECTVEGTSNPNLYWYRQAAGRGLQLLFYSVGIGQISSEVPQNLSASRPQDRQFILSSKKLLLSDSGFYLCAWSWNTEAFFGQGTRLTVV.

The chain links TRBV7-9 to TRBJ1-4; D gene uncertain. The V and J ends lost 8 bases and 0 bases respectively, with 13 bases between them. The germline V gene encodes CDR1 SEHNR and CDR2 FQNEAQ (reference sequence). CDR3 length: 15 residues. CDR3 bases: TGTGCCAGCTCCTCCCAACCTACAACTAATGAAAAACTGTTTTTT. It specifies CASSSQPTTNEKLFF. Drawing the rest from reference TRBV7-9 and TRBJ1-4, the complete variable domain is DTGVSQNPRHKITKRGQNVTFRCDPISEHNRLYWYRQTLGQGPEFLTYFQNEAQLEKSRLLSDRFSAERPKGSFSTLEIQRTEQGDSAMYLCASSSQPTTNEKLFFGSGTQLSVL.

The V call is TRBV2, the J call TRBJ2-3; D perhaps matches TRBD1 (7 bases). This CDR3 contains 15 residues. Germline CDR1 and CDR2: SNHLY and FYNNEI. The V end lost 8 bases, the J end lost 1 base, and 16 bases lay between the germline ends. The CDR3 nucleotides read TGTGCCAGCGGGAGTAGCGGACAGGGCACAGATACGCAGTATTTT. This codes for CASGSSGQGTDTQYF.